In its sample, the clone carrying this TCR beta chain was seen a few times. V shed 3 bases and J shed 8 bases, with 6 bases lying between them. This CDR3 region has 12 residues. In germline, CDR1 is SGHRS, CDR2 YFSETQ. The source of the sample is a study of T cell responses to AZD1222 COVID-19 vaccine. The table came from immunoSEQ multiplex PCR; TCRdb's copy has only in-frame clones and leaves some out. The table lists around 130,000 clones, around 94% of them singletons, with roughly 7% in the top ten. The input for sequencing was peripheral blood, taken on day 0 of AZD1222 vaccination. The receptor's source is an adult in good health. The genes are TRBV5-1 and TRBJ1-6; TRBD1 is a possible D gene (5 bases). The DNA of the CDR3 is TGCGCCAGCAGCTCGGGGGATTCACCCCTCCACTTT. Amino acid sequence: CASSSGDSPLHF. Filled out from reference TRBV5-1 and TRBJ1-6, the complete variable domain reads KAGVTQTPRYLIKTRGQQVTLSCSPISGHRSVSWYQQTPGQGLQFLFEYFSETQRNKGNFPGRFSGRQFSNSRSEMNVSTLELGDSALYLCASSSGDSPLHFGNGTRLTVT.